These T cell receptor beta chains were read from a single sample in a study of blood T cell repertoires in COVID-19. Profiling relied on immunoSEQ multiplex PCR, and the TCRdb table lists in-frame clones only, not all of them. The repertoire includes about 400,000 clones, about 90% of them detected once, and 2.5% to 3.5% sits in the top ten. Sequenced: PBMCs or T cells enriched from blood (not recorded which). All receptors come from a woman younger than 45 who had recovered from COVID-19. CDR3s include the opening cysteine and the closing phenylalanine or tryptophan.

>TRBV5-1
CASSLGIAGNTIYF
>TRBV4-2
CASSQVSGGTDTQYF
>TRBV5-1
CASSLVPSRADTQYF
>TRBV27
CASSLTIPGLAGGYGYNEQFF
>TRBV18
CASSLTYRDSSYGYTF
>TRBV13
CASSPRLADYNEQFF
>TRBV11-2
CASSLYYLSAAEAFF
>TRBV6-2/TRBV6-3
CASSKTTDGELFF
>TRBV10-2
CASSEEGVGYEQYF
>TRBV13
CASSLGQNYGYTF
>TRBV18
CASSRGQSNQPQHF
>TRBV5-1
CASRGGGLNEKLFF
>TRBV7-7
CASSLGDRQTDTQYF
>TRBV10-1
CASSETGSNTEAFF
>TRBV5-1
CASSLDGSGRKINEQFF
>TRBV14
CASSRGTENTGELFF
>TRBV10-3
CAISVQVDYGYTF
>TRBV19
CATTTVPGNEQFF